A selection of T cell receptor beta chains follows, all from one sample in a study of T-cell reconstitution after alpha-beta-depleted transplantation in children. MiXCR, run by TCRdb on the PCR reads, gives a single entry per CDR3 protein. The table has 600,000 to 700,000 distinct CDR3 sequences, approximately 15% seen once; the top ten hold approximately 1%. The source was PBMCs from the stem cell graft donor, collected from the stem cell graft. These receptors were obtained from a human donor who donated a stem cell graft to a child with acute myeloid leukemia. Each CDR3 is given with its conserved first and last residue. A D gene is named only where the DNA matches it firmly. Clone size is stated in some rows and not others, as once, few, many or a class when expanded.

J gene,D gene,clone size,V gene,CDR3 protein,CDR3 DNA
TRBJ1-2,.,many,TRBV20-1,CSARVAFNYGYTF,TGCAGTGCTAGAGTGGCATTTAACTATGGCTACACCTTC
TRBJ1-1,.,many,TRBV20-1,CSAMVDTEAFF,TGCAGTGCTATGGTAGACACTGAAGCTTTCTTT
TRBJ2-5,TRBD2,.,TRBV20-1,CSASGGAFETQYF,TGCAGTGCTAGCGGGGGGGCTTTTGAGACCCAGTACTTC
TRBJ2-3,.,many,TRBV20-1,CSAPTHNRPRAGTDTQYF,TGCAGTGCTCCGACCCACAACCGTCCTAGGGCTGGCACAGATACGCAGTATTTT
TRBJ1-2,.,.,TRBV12-5,CASGGDRQANYGYTF,TGTGCTAGTGGGGGGGATAGACAGGCTAACTATGGCTACACCTTC
TRBJ1-1,.,many,TRBV20-1,CSAKVLDRTEAFF,TGCAGTGCTAAAGTCCTGGATAGGACTGAAGCTTTCTTT
TRBJ1-1,TRBD1,many,TRBV7-2,CASRGGGQVSYTEAFF,TGTGCCAGCAGGGGAGGGGGACAGGTCTCTTACACTGAAGCTTTCTTT
TRBJ2-1,TRBD1,.,TRBV6-5,CASSYGQGAFNEQFF,TGTGCCAGCAGTTACGGGCAGGGGGCATTCAATGAGCAGTTCTTC
TRBJ2-7,.,few,TRBV7-9,CASSLAQDVPPAEQYF,TGTGCCAGCAGCTTAGCTCAGGACGTCCCGCCGGCCGAGCAGTACTTC
TRBJ1-1,.,.,TRBV30,CAWSDDMNTEAFF,TGTGCCTGGAGCGATGACATGAACACTGAAGCTTTCTTT
TRBJ2-3,TRBD1,many,TRBV29-1,CSLRTLGTGEGDTQYF,TGCAGCCTCCGGACCTTAGGGACAGGGGAGGGAGATACGCAGTATTTT
TRBJ2-1,TRBD2,many,TRBV7-2,CASSITGTSVSNEQFF,TGTGCCAGCAGCATAACCGGGACTAGCGTGTCAAATGAGCAGTTCTTC
TRBJ2-5,TRBD2,many,TRBV20-1,CSARDAVAGGETQYF,TGCAGTGCTAGAGATGCGGTAGCGGGGGGAGAGACCCAGTACTTC
TRBJ2-3,.,few,TRBV20-1,CSARAARSTDTQYF,TGCAGTGCTAGAGCGGCGCGTTCCACAGATACGCAGTATTTT
TRBJ2-5,TRBD2,.,TRBV20-1,CSALTSGGERGTQYF,TGCAGTGCTTTGACTAGCGGGGGGGAGCGGGGGACCCAGTACTTC
TRBJ2-1,TRBD1,many,TRBV6-5,CASSFEGAGNNEQFF,TGTGCCAGCAGTTTCGAGGGGGCTGGTAATAATGAGCAGTTCTTC
TRBJ1-4,.,many,TRBV7-2,CASTRGGNLNEKLFF,TGTGCCAGCACCCGGGGAGGGAACCTTAATGAAAAACTGTTTTTT
TRBJ1-4,.,.,TRBV18,CASSPQVSPNEKLFF,TGTGCCAGCTCACCTCAAGTCAGCCCTAATGAAAAACTGTTTTTT
TRBJ1-4,.,.,TRBV7-2,CASSLWWGTNEKLFF,TGTGCCAGCAGCTTATGGTGGGGGACTAATGAAAAACTGTTTTTT
TRBJ2-1,.,.,TRBV28,CASSLLTREQFF,TGTGCCAGCAGTTTATTGACGCGGGAGCAGTTCTTC
TRBJ2-1,.,.,TRBV5-1,CASTFGQEQFF,TGCGCCAGCACCTTTGGCCAGGAGCAGTTCTTC
TRBJ1-6,.,many,TRBV12-3/TRBV12-4,CAPPGRSPLHF,TGTGCCCCCCCGGGGAGATCACCCCTCCACTTT
TRBJ2-3,.,many,TRBV7-2,CASSLASSSYTDTQYF,TGTGCCAGCAGCTTAGCGAGTAGCAGCTACACAGATACGCAGTATTTT
TRBJ2-1,.,.,TRBV20-1,CSARANVRRTSSYNEQFF,TGCAGTGCTAGAGCAAACGTCCGACGGACGAGCTCCTACAATGAGCAGTTCTTC
TRBJ1-1,TRBD1,many,TRBV12-3/TRBV12-4,CASKLQGIHTEAFF,TGTGCCAGCAAACTACAGGGGATACACACTGAAGCTTTCTTT
TRBJ1-5,.,.,TRBV15,CATSRDVFQPQHF,TGTGCCACCAGCAGAGATGTGTTTCAGCCCCAGCATTTT
TRBJ2-1,.,.,TRBV4-1,CASSQDWTSYNERFF,TGCGCCAGCAGCCAAGATTGGACCTCCTACAATGAGCGGTTCTTC
TRBJ2-5,TRBD2,many,TRBV9,CASSSWGGEQTQYF,TGTGCCAGCAGCTCTTGGGGAGGGGAGCAGACCCAGTACTTC
TRBJ2-7,.,many,TRBV25-1,CASSEFGYEQYF,TGTGCCAGCAGTGAGTTTGGATACGAGCAGTACTTC
TRBJ2-7,TRBD1,many,TRBV20-1,CSAFRDSGSRDEQYF,TGCAGTGCTTTCCGGGACAGTGGTTCAAGGGACGAGCAGTACTTC
TRBJ2-1,TRBD2,many,TRBV20-1,CSASWGGNEQFF,TGCAGTGCTAGCTGGGGGGGGAATGAGCAGTTCTTC
TRBJ1-1,.,many,TRBV20-1,CSARDFRTDQMSTEAFF,TGCAGTGCTAGAGATTTTCGGACAGATCAGATGAGCACTGAAGCTTTCTTT
TRBJ2-7,.,many,TRBV5-6,CASSSSGTPAYEQYF,TGTGCCAGCAGCTCCTCCGGGACGCCGGCCTACGAGCAGTACTTC
TRBJ1-3,.,many,TRBV29-1,CSVENGIGSGNTIYF,TGCAGCGTTGAAAATGGGATTGGCTCTGGAAACACCATATATTTT
TRBJ1-2,.,.,TRBV28,CASSFLEGYTF,TGTGCCAGCAGTTTTCTGGAGGGCTACACCTTC
TRBJ2-1,.,.,TRBV7-9,CASSLAPVGLAYNEQFF,TGTGCCAGCAGCTTAGCGCCCGTAGGTTTGGCCTACAATGAGCAGTTCTTC
TRBJ1-4,.,few,TRBV15,CATSSSSTGHNEKLFF,TGTGCCACCAGCAGCTCTTCAACAGGGCATAATGAAAAACTGTTTTTT
TRBJ1-1,.,many,TRBV12-3/TRBV12-4,CASTQTTTEAFF,TGTGCCAGCACCCAAACCACTACTGAAGCTTTCTTT
TRBJ1-1,.,many,TRBV20-1,CSARDLVENTEAFF,TGCAGTGCTAGAGATTTAGTCGAGAACACTGAAGCTTTCTTT
TRBJ1-1,.,many,TRBV6-2/TRBV6-3,CASSRQSNTEAFF,TGTGCCAGCAGTCGACAGAGCAACACTGAAGCTTTCTTT
TRBJ2-6,.,few,TRBV20-1,CSARTDSDSGANVLTF,TGCAGTGCTAGGACGGACTCCGACTCTGGGGCCAACGTCCTGACTTTC
TRBJ1-2,TRBD1,few,TRBV7-9,CASSPPGQGIYGYTF,TGTGCCAGCAGTCCTCCGGGACAGGGGATCTATGGCTACACCTTC
TRBJ2-7,TRBD1,many,TRBV18,CASSPSGQGREQYF,TGTGCCAGCTCACCGTCTGGACAGGGGCGAGAGCAGTACTTC
TRBJ2-1,TRBD1,few,TRBV5-6,CASSLDRDRGLYGMEQFF,TGTGCCAGCAGCTTGGACCGGGACAGGGGTCTCTATGGTATGGAGCAGTTCTTC
TRBJ2-3,TRBD2,.,TRBV6-1,CASTASGGEGTQYF,TGTGCCAGCACGGCTAGCGGGGGGGAGGGTACGCAGTATTTT